The rows below give T cell receptor beta chains drawn from one sample of a study of blood T cell repertoires in COVID-19. TCRdb's copy holds only in-frame clones and misses some; the assay was immunoSEQ multiplex PCR. The sample has approximately 250,000 clones, 84% seen once; the top ten hold roughly 8.6%. Input material: peripheral blood. All receptors come from a human donor in a cohort sampled during active COVID-19. Both conserved end residues are part of each CDR3. The order of the fields is D gene, clone size, J gene, CDR3 length, V gene, CDR3 protein. The D gene is left open where the match is weak. The listing skips clone size in some rows; elsewhere it reads once, few, many or a size class.

-	once	TRBJ2-1	15	TRBV14	CASSQDLGRVDEQFF
TRBD1	-	TRBJ2-5	16	TRBV28	CASSQTGQLRKETQYF
TRBD2	-	TRBJ2-5	16	TRBV7-9	CASSLGLADPQETQYF
TRBD1	-	TRBJ1-1	14	TRBV19	CASSTTGGMTEAFF
TRBD1	once	TRBJ2-5	15	TRBV19	CASSARQGSQETQYF
TRBD2	few	TRBJ2-1	15	TRBV7-8	CASSLAGGPYNEQFF
-	many	TRBJ2-7	12	TRBV7-9	CASSLVEYEQYF
TRBD1	-	TRBJ1-6	22	TRBV30	CAWLGGQWGQRQGALGSSPLHF
-	-	TRBJ2-1	13	TRBV6-5	CASSTQSNNEQFF
TRBD2	-	TRBJ2-1	16	TRBV7-9	CASSRLAGVSYNEQFF
TRBD2	-	TRBJ2-2	15	TRBV6-5	CASKYSGSYSGELFF
-	-	TRBJ1-2	14	TRBV19	CATRDGLANYGYTF
TRBD2	-	TRBJ2-3	12	TRBV2	CASSPGGDLWSF
TRBD1	-	TRBJ1-5	15	TRBV6-5	CASSSSWDSYQPQHF
-	-	TRBJ2-7	12	TRBV7-9	CASSQGYYEQYF
-	-	TRBJ1-3	14	TRBV6-5	CASSSAGIRNTIYF
TRBD2	-	TRBJ2-5	16	TRBV2	CASSDIYGGARETQYF
-	-	TRBJ2-2	16	TRBV6-6	CASRTRGGKNTGELFF